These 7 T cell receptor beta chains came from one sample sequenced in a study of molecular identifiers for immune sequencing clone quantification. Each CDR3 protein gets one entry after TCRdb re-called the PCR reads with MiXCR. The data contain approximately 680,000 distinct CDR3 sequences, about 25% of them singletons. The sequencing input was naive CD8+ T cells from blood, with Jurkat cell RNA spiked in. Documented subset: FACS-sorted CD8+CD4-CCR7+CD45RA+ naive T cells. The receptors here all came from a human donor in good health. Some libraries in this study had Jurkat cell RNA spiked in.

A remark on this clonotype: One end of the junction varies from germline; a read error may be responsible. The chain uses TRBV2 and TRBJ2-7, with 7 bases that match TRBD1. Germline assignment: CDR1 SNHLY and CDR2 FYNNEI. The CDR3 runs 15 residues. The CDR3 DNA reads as TGTGCCGGCAGGGCCGGAACAGGGGTCTCCTACGAGCAGTACTTC. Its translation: CAGRAGTGVSYEQYF.

The CDR3: CASKSAGNEQFF. As DNA, the CDR3 is TGTGCCAGTAAGTCAGCGGGGAATGAGCAGTTCTTC. This chain joins TRBV19 and TRBJ2-1; 7 bases map to TRBD2. Germline V gene sequence: CDR1 LNHDA, CDR2 SQIVND (reference sequence). The CDR3 spans 12 residues. With 7 bases clipped from V and 7 bases from J, the junction kept 4 bases outside the gene matches.

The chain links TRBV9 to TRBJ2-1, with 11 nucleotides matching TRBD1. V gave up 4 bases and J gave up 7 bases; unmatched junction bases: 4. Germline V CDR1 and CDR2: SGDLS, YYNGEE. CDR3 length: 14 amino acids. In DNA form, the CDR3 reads TGTGCCAGCAGCCTCTGGGACAGGGGGAATGAGCAGTTCTTC. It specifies CASSLWDRGNEQFF.

CDR3 region: CASSYEAGGALYEQYF. The CDR3 DNA is TGTGCCAGCAGTTACGAGGCGGGGGGCGCCTTATACGAGCAGTACTTC. The chain uses TRBV6-5 and TRBJ2-7, with 8 bases aligning to TRBD2. The J segment lost 4 bases and the V segment lost 2 bases, leaving 10 bases of the junction unmatched. The CDR3 covers 16 residues. The germline V gene encodes CDR1 MNHEY and CDR2 SVGAGI.

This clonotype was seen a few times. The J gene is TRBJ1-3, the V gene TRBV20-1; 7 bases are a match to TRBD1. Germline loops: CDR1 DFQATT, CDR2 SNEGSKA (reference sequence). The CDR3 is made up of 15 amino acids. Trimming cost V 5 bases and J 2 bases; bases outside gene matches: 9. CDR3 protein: CSALHTGEPGNTIYF. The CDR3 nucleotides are TGCAGTGCTCTACATACAGGGGAGCCTGGAAACACCATATATTTT.

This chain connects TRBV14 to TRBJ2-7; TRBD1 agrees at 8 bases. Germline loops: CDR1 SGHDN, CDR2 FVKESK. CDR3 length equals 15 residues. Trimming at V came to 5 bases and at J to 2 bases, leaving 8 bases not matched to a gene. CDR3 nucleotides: TGTGCCAGCAGCTCCGCGGACAGGGTTCCCTACGAGCAGTACTTC. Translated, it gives CASSSADRVPYEQYF.

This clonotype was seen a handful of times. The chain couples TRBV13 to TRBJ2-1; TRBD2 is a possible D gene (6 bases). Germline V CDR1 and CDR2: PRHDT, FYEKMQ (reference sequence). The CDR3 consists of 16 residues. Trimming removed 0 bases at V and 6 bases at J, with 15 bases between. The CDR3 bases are TGTGCCAGCAGCTTAGGCCTAGGGAGGAGGCGCAATGAGCAGTTCTTC. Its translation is CASSLGLGRRRNEQFF.